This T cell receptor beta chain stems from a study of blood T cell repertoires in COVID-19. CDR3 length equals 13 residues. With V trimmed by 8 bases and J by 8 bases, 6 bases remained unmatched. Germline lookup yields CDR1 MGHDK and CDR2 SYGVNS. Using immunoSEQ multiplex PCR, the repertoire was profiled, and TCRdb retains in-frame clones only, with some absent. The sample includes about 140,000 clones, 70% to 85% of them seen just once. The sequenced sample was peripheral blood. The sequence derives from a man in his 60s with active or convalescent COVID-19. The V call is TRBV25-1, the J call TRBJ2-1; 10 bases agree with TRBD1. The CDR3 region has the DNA TGTGCCAGCTCTGACAGGGGGCTCGATGAGCAGTTCTTC. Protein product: CASSDRGLDEQFF.